This record covers a single T cell receptor beta chain. Its antigen is not yet known. Per-base quality was not reported, and no clone a single base away is much larger than it. According to the germline V gene, CDR1 reads SGHRS and CDR2 reads YFSETQ. The cysteine opens and the phenylalanine closes a CDR3 of 12 amino acids. Left in the record is the CDR3 DNA by itself, 36 bases read in frame from the first base. Trimming takes 1 base from V and 4 bases from J, and the germline ends sit 4 bases apart. This specimen belongs to a study of control samples from healthy donors and cancer patients (dated by TCRdb to the early 2020s). The library was made by the immunoSEQ multiplex PCR assay. Entries here come from immuneACCESS through TCRdb and include only in-frame sequences with V and J called. Some clones fail to appear in such tables; in the studies checked, an unresolved V gene covers under half of the shortfall, and the cause of the remainder is unknown. The sample includes 25,000 to 35,000 clones, with just under 90% observed a single time. The ten largest clonotypes hold more than 1.5% of the sample.

Recombination connected TRBV5-1 to TRBJ2-3; the D segment cannot be called with confidence. The sequence was collected from a woman aged 40-49 years with lung cancer. Material: PBMCs. The DNA is TGCGCCAGCAGCTTGAACTCAGATACGCAGTATTTT. This gives the protein CASSLNSDTQYF.